Detailed here is one T cell receptor beta chain. Its antigen is as yet unknown. This record belongs to a study of shared clonotypes between healthy human individuals. Findings and limits, study-wide: What naive subsets generally showed was a larger estimated richness than memory subsets showed.

Sequencing used immunoSEQ multiplex PCR; TCRdb keeps in-frame clones, though not all of them. Among some 2,500,000 clones listed, about nine tenths were seen once. CDR3 size: 16 residues. CDR1 and CDR2 from the germline V gene are SGHRS and YFSETQ. Trimming took 3 bases from V and 4 from J; bases not matched to a gene: 5. The source material was naive CD4+ T cells from PBMCs. The subset here: CD45RA+ positively selected. This receptor was obtained from a man aged 18 to 30 in good health. Some clones in this sample may be carry-over from other donors' samples. The chain joins TRBV5-1 to TRBJ2-5, with 14 positions matching TRBD2. The CDR3 protein is CASSYLTSGRAETQYF. The DNA for the CDR3 is TGCGCCAGCAGCTACCTGACTAGCGGGAGGGCAGAGACCCAGTACTTC.